These T cell receptor beta chains were read from a single sample in a study of blood T cell repertoires in COVID-19. Method: immunoSEQ multiplex PCR; TCRdb's copy keeps in-frame clones and lacks some. The sample contains roughly 180,000 clones, about 78% of which appear only once. The specimen sequenced was peripheral blood. These receptor sequences come from a woman aged 50 to 65 with active or convalescent COVID-19. The CDR3 runs from the conserved cysteine through the conserved F or W. Each record gives: D gene, clone size, J gene, V gene, CDR3 protein, CDR3 DNA. The D gene is left open where the match is weak. Rows may omit the clone size; those that give it use once, few, many or a size class.

D gene: TRBD1; clone size: once; J gene: TRBJ1-4; V gene: TRBV6-5; CDR3 protein: CASWGGQGNEKLFF; CDR3 DNA: TGTGCCAGCTGGGGGGGACAGGGTAATGAAAAACTGTTTTTT
D gene: TRBD1; clone size: NA; J gene: TRBJ2-5; V gene: TRBV29-1; CDR3 protein: CSVGPGQGPQYF; CDR3 DNA: TGCAGCGTTGGACCGGGACAGGGACCCCAGTACTTC
D gene: TRBD1; clone size: NA; J gene: TRBJ1-2; V gene: TRBV18; CDR3 protein: CASSPNGQGNGYTF; CDR3 DNA: TGTGCCAGCTCACCGAACGGACAGGGTAATGGCTACACCTTC
D gene: NA; clone size: NA; J gene: TRBJ2-5; V gene: TRBV7-2; CDR3 protein: CASSQAGAGETQYF; CDR3 DNA: TGTGCCAGCAGCCAGGCGGGGGCCGGAGAGACCCAGTACTTC
D gene: TRBD1; clone size: NA; J gene: TRBJ1-4; V gene: TRBV11-2; CDR3 protein: CASSPDRANEKLFF; CDR3 DNA: TGTGCCAGCAGCCCGGACAGGGCTAATGAAAAACTGTTTTTT
D gene: NA; clone size: NA; J gene: TRBJ1-1; V gene: TRBV12-3/TRBV12-4; CDR3 protein: CASSLGTNTEAFF; CDR3 DNA: TGTGCCAGCAGTCTCGGGACAAACACTGAAGCTTTCTTT
D gene: TRBD1; clone size: NA; J gene: TRBJ1-2; V gene: TRBV3-1/TRBV3-2; CDR3 protein: CASSQGTGGAGYTF; CDR3 DNA: TGTGCCAGCAGCCAAGGTACAGGGGGAGCTGGCTACACCTTC
D gene: TRBD2; clone size: NA; J gene: TRBJ2-7; V gene: TRBV27; CDR3 protein: CASSGGGPYEQYF; CDR3 DNA: TGTGCCAGCAGCGGGGGAGGGCCCTACGAGCAGTACTTC
D gene: NA; clone size: NA; J gene: TRBJ1-1; V gene: TRBV18; CDR3 protein: CASSQGPGGMNTEAFF; CDR3 DNA: TGTGCCAGCTCACAGGGTCCGGGAGGCATGAACACTGAAGCTTTCTTT
D gene: NA; clone size: NA; J gene: TRBJ2-7; V gene: TRBV9; CDR3 protein: CASSVDPSHSSYEQYF; CDR3 DNA: TGTGCCAGCAGCGTAGATCCGTCGCACAGCTCCTACGAGCAGTACTTC
D gene: TRBD2; clone size: NA; J gene: TRBJ2-7; V gene: TRBV6-5; CDR3 protein: CASSPGRAPYEQYF; CDR3 DNA: TGTGCCAGCAGTCCAGGGAGGGCCCCTTACGAGCAGTACTTC
D gene: NA; clone size: NA; J gene: TRBJ2-3; V gene: TRBV4-1; CDR3 protein: CASSQVHLTSTDTQYF; CDR3 DNA: TGCGCCAGCAGCCAAGTCCACCTTACTAGCACAGATACGCAGTATTTT
D gene: TRBD2; clone size: NA; J gene: TRBJ2-3; V gene: TRBV4-2; CDR3 protein: CASSQRLAREDTQYF; CDR3 DNA: TGTGCCAGCAGCCAACGACTAGCGCGAGAGGATACGCAGTATTTT
D gene: NA; clone size: once; J gene: TRBJ1-1; V gene: TRBV7-2; CDR3 protein: CASSQLAGWPPPNTEAFF; CDR3 DNA: TGTGCCAGCAGTCAATTGGCGGGATGGCCTCCACCGAACACTGAAGCTTTCTTT
D gene: NA; clone size: NA; J gene: TRBJ2-7; V gene: TRBV6-5; CDR3 protein: CASNDRTSHEQYF; CDR3 DNA: TGTGCCAGTAATGACAGAACTTCCCACGAGCAGTACTTC
D gene: TRBD1; clone size: NA; J gene: TRBJ1-1; V gene: TRBV28; CDR3 protein: CASSLRGLDRLTEAFF; CDR3 DNA: TGTGCCAGCAGTTTAAGGGGGCTAGACAGGCTCACTGAAGCTTTCTTT
D gene: NA; clone size: NA; J gene: TRBJ1-5; V gene: TRBV23-1; CDR3 protein: CASIPNIRLSNQPQHF; CDR3 DNA: TGCGCCAGCATCCCCAACATCCGCCTCAGCAATCAGCCCCAGCATTTT
D gene: NA; clone size: NA; J gene: TRBJ1-2; V gene: TRBV2; CDR3 protein: CASSAQGLANYGYTF; CDR3 DNA: TGTGCCAGCAGCGCGCAGGGATTAGCTAACTATGGCTACACCTTC
D gene: TRBD2; clone size: once; J gene: TRBJ2-5; V gene: TRBV5-1; CDR3 protein: CASARLAGASLSAQYF; CDR3 DNA: TGCGCCAGCGCCCGGCTAGCGGGGGCCTCCCTATCGGCCCAGTACTTC
D gene: NA; clone size: few; J gene: TRBJ2-7; V gene: TRBV19; CDR3 protein: CASSRDTPSTYEQYF; CDR3 DNA: TGTGCCAGTAGTAGGGACACTCCCTCCACCTACGAGCAGTACTTC
D gene: NA; clone size: NA; J gene: TRBJ1-4; V gene: TRBV3-1/TRBV3-2; CDR3 protein: CASSQDARGEKLFF; CDR3 DNA: TGTGCCAGCAGCCAAGACGCGCGGGGTGAAAAACTGTTTTTT
D gene: NA; clone size: NA; J gene: TRBJ1-6; V gene: TRBV30; CDR3 protein: CAWSQGTDYSPLHF; CDR3 DNA: TGTGCCTGGAGCCAGGGAACAGACTATTCACCCCTCCACTTT
D gene: NA; clone size: NA; J gene: TRBJ1-5; V gene: TRBV5-4; CDR3 protein: CASSLVPEHQPQHF; CDR3 DNA: TGTGCCAGCAGCTTGGTACCAGAACATCAGCCCCAGCATTTT
D gene: TRBD2; clone size: NA; J gene: TRBJ2-1; V gene: TRBV19; CDR3 protein: CASSIELAGAEQFF; CDR3 DNA: TGTGCCAGTAGTATAGAACTAGCGGGGGCGGAGCAGTTCTTC
D gene: NA; clone size: many; J gene: TRBJ2-7; V gene: TRBV30; CDR3 protein: CAWSPGQSYEQYF; CDR3 DNA: TGTGCCTGGAGTCCCGGACAGAGCTACGAGCAGTACTTC
D gene: TRBD1; clone size: NA; J gene: TRBJ1-6; V gene: TRBV7-2; CDR3 protein: CASSPITGGLSSYNSPLHF; CDR3 DNA: TGTGCCAGCAGCCCCATAACAGGGGGCTTAAGCTCCTATAATTCACCCCTCCACTTT
D gene: NA; clone size: few; J gene: TRBJ2-7; V gene: TRBV3-1/TRBV3-2; CDR3 protein: CASSQVPTTRQYF; CDR3 DNA: TGTGCCAGCAGCCAAGTTCCTACGACACGGCAGTACTTC
D gene: NA; clone size: NA; J gene: TRBJ1-3; V gene: TRBV19; CDR3 protein: CASSRGGASGNTIYF; CDR3 DNA: TGTGCCAGTAGTAGGGGGGGGGCCTCTGGAAACACCATATATTTT
D gene: TRBD2; clone size: NA; J gene: TRBJ2-7; V gene: TRBV29-1; CDR3 protein: CSVATSGVYEQYF; CDR3 DNA: TGCAGCGTCGCTACTAGCGGGGTTTACGAGCAGTACTTC
D gene: NA; clone size: NA; J gene: TRBJ2-7; V gene: TRBV18; CDR3 protein: CASSPSRENEQYF; CDR3 DNA: TGTGCCAGCTCACCATCACGGGAGAACGAGCAGTACTTC
D gene: NA; clone size: NA; J gene: TRBJ2-7; V gene: TRBV7-8; CDR3 protein: CASSSPRGSLSYEQYF; CDR3 DNA: TGTGCCAGCAGCTCCCCCAGAGGGTCCCTCTCCTACGAGCAGTACTTC
D gene: NA; clone size: NA; J gene: TRBJ1-2; V gene: TRBV27; CDR3 protein: CASSLSRQNYGYTF; CDR3 DNA: TGTGCCAGCAGTTTAAGTAGACAGAACTATGGCTACACCTTC
D gene: TRBD1; clone size: NA; J gene: TRBJ2-1; V gene: TRBV7-9; CDR3 protein: CASSLVTGRLNEQFF; CDR3 DNA: TGTGCCAGCAGCTTAGTGACAGGGAGACTAAATGAGCAGTTCTTC
D gene: TRBD1; clone size: NA; J gene: TRBJ1-2; V gene: TRBV14; CDR3 protein: CASSQVRQGDGYTF; CDR3 DNA: TGTGCCAGCAGCCAAGTCCGACAGGGGGATGGCTACACCTTC
D gene: NA; clone size: NA; J gene: TRBJ1-2; V gene: TRBV30; CDR3 protein: CAWSVQRPGYGYTF; CDR3 DNA: TGTGCCTGGAGTGTTCAGAGGCCGGGCTATGGCTACACCTTC
D gene: NA; clone size: NA; J gene: TRBJ2-1; V gene: TRBV28; CDR3 protein: CASTTPGTHRGNEQFF; CDR3 DNA: TGTGCCAGCACCACGCCCGGGACTCACCGTGGGAATGAGCAGTTCTTC